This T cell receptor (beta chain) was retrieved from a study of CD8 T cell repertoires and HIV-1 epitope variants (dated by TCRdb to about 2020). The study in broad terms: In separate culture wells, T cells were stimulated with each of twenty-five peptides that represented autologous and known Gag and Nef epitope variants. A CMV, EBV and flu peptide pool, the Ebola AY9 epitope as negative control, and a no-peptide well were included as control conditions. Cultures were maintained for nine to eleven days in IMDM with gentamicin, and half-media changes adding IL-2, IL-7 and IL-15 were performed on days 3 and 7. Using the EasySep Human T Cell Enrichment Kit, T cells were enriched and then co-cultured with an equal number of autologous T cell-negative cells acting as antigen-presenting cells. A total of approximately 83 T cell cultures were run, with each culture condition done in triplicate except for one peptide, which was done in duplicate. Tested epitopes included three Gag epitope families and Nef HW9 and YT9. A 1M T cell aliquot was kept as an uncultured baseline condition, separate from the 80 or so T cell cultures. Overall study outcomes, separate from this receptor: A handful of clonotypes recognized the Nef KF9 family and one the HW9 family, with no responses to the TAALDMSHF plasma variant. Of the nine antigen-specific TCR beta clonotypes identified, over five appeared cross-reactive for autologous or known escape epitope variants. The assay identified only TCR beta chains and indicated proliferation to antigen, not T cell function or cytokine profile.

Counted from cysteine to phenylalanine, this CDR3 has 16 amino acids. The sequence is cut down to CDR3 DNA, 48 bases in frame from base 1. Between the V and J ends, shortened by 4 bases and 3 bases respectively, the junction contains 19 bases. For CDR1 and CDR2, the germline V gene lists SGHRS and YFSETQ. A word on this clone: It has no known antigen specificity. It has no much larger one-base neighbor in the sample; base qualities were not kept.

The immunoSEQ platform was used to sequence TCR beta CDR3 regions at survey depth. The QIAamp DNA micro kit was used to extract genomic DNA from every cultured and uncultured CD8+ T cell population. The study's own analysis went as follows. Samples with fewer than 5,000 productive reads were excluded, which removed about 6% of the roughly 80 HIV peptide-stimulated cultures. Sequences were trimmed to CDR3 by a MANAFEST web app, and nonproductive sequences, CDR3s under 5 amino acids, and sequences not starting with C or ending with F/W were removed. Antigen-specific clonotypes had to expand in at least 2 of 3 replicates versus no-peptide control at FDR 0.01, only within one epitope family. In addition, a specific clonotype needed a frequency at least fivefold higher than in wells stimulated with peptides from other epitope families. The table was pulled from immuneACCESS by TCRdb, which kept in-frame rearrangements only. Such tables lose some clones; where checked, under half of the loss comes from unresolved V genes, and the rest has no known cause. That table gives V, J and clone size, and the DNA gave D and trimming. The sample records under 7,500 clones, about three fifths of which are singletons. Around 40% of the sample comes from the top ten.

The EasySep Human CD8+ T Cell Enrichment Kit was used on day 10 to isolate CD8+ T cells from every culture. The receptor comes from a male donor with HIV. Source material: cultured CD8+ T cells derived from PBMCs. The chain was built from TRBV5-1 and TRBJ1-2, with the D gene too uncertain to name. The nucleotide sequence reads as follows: TGCGCCAGCAGCCAAGATCCCGTCGAACTCGACTATGGCTACACCTTC. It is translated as CASSQDPVELDYGYTF.